Shown below are 19 T cell receptor beta chains from a single sample sequenced in a study of blood T cells in healthy people across ages (dated by TCRdb to 2015 to 2017). The library was produced with 5' RACE. TCRdb names Illumina HiSeq 2500 as the instrument used. The second PCR ran for about 6 to 12 cycles and used a J-beta primer mix along with a sample-barcoded 5' primer. In TCRdb, the public reads were trimmed at Q25 with fastp and aligned with MiXCR, with productive beta chains retained. A single entry per CDR3 protein holds the most common genes and DNA from its merged rows. This sample is represented by 270,000 or so distinct CDR3 sequences; around 29% of them were singletons. The biggest ten clones account for 29% of the sample. Specimen: blood. All receptors derive from a woman aged 65 to 85 in good health.

The gene calls are TRBV7-3 and TRBJ1-1; weak D call: TRBD1 (6 bases). The CDR3 totals 14 residues. Germline loops: CDR1 SGHTA, CDR2 FQGTGA. The ends were cut back, 6 bases at V and 4 bases at J, with 15 bases in the middle. CDR3 DNA: TGTGCCAGCAGTTTAGCCACAGGGCGCACTGAAGCTTTCTTT. It codes for CASSLATGRTEAFF.

This clonotype was recorded at least ten times. This chain joins TRBV29-1 and TRBJ1-1; D is uncertain. Trimming took off 2 bases at V and 0 bases at J, with 10 bases between the two ends. Germline assignment: CDR1 SQVTM and CDR2 ANQGSEA. This CDR3 is 14 amino acids long. The CDR3 DNA reads TGCAGCGTTGAATCGAATAGGATGAACACTGAAGCTTTCTTT. The encoded protein is CSVESNRMNTEAFF.

The V call is TRBV4-1, the J call TRBJ1-2; D is possibly TRBD1 (6 bases). The V gene's germline CDR1 is MGHRA and CDR2 YSYEKL. This CDR3 spans 14 amino acids. Trimming shortened V by 2 bases and J by 3 bases, and 10 bases separated the two germline ends. CDR3 sequence reads: CASSQKDRDYGYTF. For the CDR3, the DNA is TGCGCCAGCAGCCAAAAGGACAGAGACTATGGCTACACCTTC.

This clonotype was counted many times. This chain links TRBV29-1 with TRBJ1-4; a possible D gene is TRBD1 (5 bases). Germline CDR1 and CDR2: SQVTM and ANQGSEA. The CDR3 has 16 residues. V gave up 7 bases and J gave up 0 bases, with 18 bases separating them. CDR3 DNA sequence: TGCAGCGCCTGGGGGGGGTCCTTAACAACTAATGAAAAACTGTTTTTT. The encoded protein is CSAWGGSLTTNEKLFF. The variable domain in full, completed from reference TRBV29-1 and TRBJ1-4, reads SAVISQKPSRDICQRGTSLTIQCQVDSQVTMMFWYRQQPGQSLTLIATANQGSEATYESGFVIDKFPISRPNLTFSTLTVSNMSPEDSSIYLCSAWGGSLTTNEKLFFGSGTQLSVL.

Concerning this clonotype: This could be a read error, since a much larger clone is one nucleotide away. This chain uses TRBV6-5 with TRBJ2-7; D gene unclear. Between the trimmed V and J ends, which lost 2 bases and 1 base, there was a span of 9 bases. The CDR3 contains 14 residues. Per the germline V gene, CDR1 is MNHEY and CDR2 is SVGAGI. The CDR3 region is CASSYNDASYEQYF. The CDR3 bases are TGTGCCAGCAGTTACAACGACGCTTCCTACGAGCAGTACTTC.

Points on this clonotype: One end of the junction fails to match germline, which may point to a read error. The J gene is TRBJ1-2, the V gene TRBV7-2, with D possibly being TRBD1 (6 bases). Germline-derived CDR1 and CDR2 are SGHTA and FQGNSA. This CDR3 spans 12 amino acids. The DNA of the CDR3 is TGTGCCAGCCGCTTACAAAGGGGGGGTTACACCTTC. Protein: CASRLQRGGYTF.

The table lists this clonotype with a few counts. V gene TRBV18 combines with J gene TRBJ2-7; D is uncertain. The CDR3 extends over 14 amino acids. Trimming took off 2 bases at V and 0 bases at J, with 8 bases between the two ends. The germline gives CDR1 KGHSH, CDR2 LQKENI. The CDR3 DNA is TGTGCCAGCTCACCATTTCACAGCTCCTACGAGCAGTACTTC. Protein sequence: CASSPFHSSYEQYF.

J is TRBJ2-7 and V is TRBV10-3, with D hard to call. The germline gives CDR1 ENHRY, CDR2 SYGVKD. V was pared by 2 bases and J by 1 base, with 9 bases between. The CDR3 spans 14 residues. The CDR3 DNA sequence: TGTGCCATCAGTGAGGGGGAACTGTCCTACGAGCAGTACTTC. It encodes CAISEGELSYEQYF.

The CDR3 sequence: CASSLEVRANNEQFF. CDR3 bases: TGCGCCAGCAGCTTGGAGGTGCGGGCTAACAATGAGCAGTTCTTC. The chain employs TRBV5-1 and TRBJ2-1, with D perhaps matching TRBD2 (5 bases). Germline V lookup: CDR1 SGHRS, CDR2 YFSETQ. This CDR3 has 15 amino acids. V gave up 0 bases and J gave up 5 bases, with 12 bases separating them.

The chain uses TRBV7-2 and TRBJ1-3; D perhaps matches TRBD1 (6 bases). Trimming removed 9 bases at V and 3 bases at J, with 18 bases between. Germline lookup yields CDR1 SGHTA and CDR2 FQGNSA. The CDR3 covers 15 residues. CDR3 in amino acids: CASSPPGVYGNTIYF. CDR3 sequence (DNA): TGTGCCAGTAGCCCTCCAGGGGTGTATGGAAACACCATATATTTT.

This chain joins TRBV20-1 and TRBJ2-7; TRBD1 is a possible D gene (6 bases). Germline CDR1 is DFQATT and CDR2 is SNEGSKA (reference sequence). This CDR3 spans 13 amino acids. V was shortened by 4 bases and J by 2 bases, with 12 bases between the two germline ends. Here the CDR3 DNA reads TGCAGTGCTAATAACTGGGACACCTACGAGCAGTACTTC. This gives the protein CSANNWDTYEQYF.

The chain employs TRBV12-3 or TRBV12-4 and TRBJ1-1; no clear D gene. The ends were cut back, 7 bases at V and 1 base at J, with 13 bases in the middle. The CDR3 is 14 residues long. CDR3 region: CASNLGRKNTEAFF. CDR3 bases: TGTGCCAGCAACCTCGGACGGAAGAACACTGAAGCTTTCTTT.

The chain recombines TRBV4-1 with TRBJ2-3, with D maybe TRBD1 (6 bases). The ends were cut back, 4 bases at V and 2 bases at J, with 16 bases in the middle. Per germline, CDR1 MGHRA and CDR2 YSYEKL. The CDR3 sequence is 16 residues long. The CDR3 DNA reads as TGCGCCAGCAGCCCCTCAGGGGTGGGCACCACAGATACGCAGTATTTT. It codes for CASSPSGVGTTDTQYF.

In this sample, this clonotype turned up a few times. Compared with germline, one end of the junction differs, possibly owing to a read error. The genes are TRBV6-1 and TRBJ1-2; unclear D gene. This CDR3 has 14 amino acids. Germline CDR1 is MNHNS and CDR2 is SASEGT. The CDR3 DNA reads TGTGCCAGCAGTGAAGGACACCAAATCTATGGTTACACCTTC. This translates into CASSEGHQIYGYTF.

This chain connects TRBV9 to TRBJ2-7, with D possibly matching TRBD2 (6 bases). There are 13 residues in the CDR3. The germline V gene encodes CDR1 SGDLS and CDR2 YYNGEE. V was cut by 2 bases and J by 5 bases, with 11 bases left in between. CDR3 region: CASSVLSGDEQYF. The CDR3, as DNA: TGTGCCAGCAGCGTTCTCTCGGGGGACGAGCAGTACTTC.

The chain combines TRBV6-1 with TRBJ1-3; D gene ambiguous. The CDR3 sequence is 15 residues long. Per germline, CDR1 MNHNS and CDR2 SASEGT. V lost 5 bases to trimming and J lost 4 bases, with 15 bases between them. CDR3 DNA sequence: TGTGCCAGCAGTTCATCGAGAGGGTTCGGAAACACCATATATTTT. Its protein product is CASSSSRGFGNTIYF.

This clonotype turned up a few times. This chain links TRBV18 with TRBJ2-5; 9 nucleotides match TRBD2. Gene TRBJ2-1 matches the end of the DNA better, so the J call may be wrong. CDR1 and CDR2 from the germline V gene are KGHSH and LQKENI. This CDR3 is built from 13 residues. The CDR3 sequence is CASFSGSRNEQFF. CDR3 nucleotide sequence: TGTGCCAGCTTTAGCGGGAGTCGGAATGAGCAGTTCTTC.

V is TRBV6-2 or TRBV6-3 and J is TRBJ2-5; unclear D gene. CDR3 size: 13 residues. Germline lookup yields CDR1 MNHEY and CDR2 SVGEGT. V gave up 7 bases and J gave up 0 bases, with 9 bases separating them. CDR3 coding DNA: TGTGCCAGCAATACAGAGTACCAAGAGACCCAGTACTTC. It is translated as CASNTEYQETQYF.

This chain uses TRBV2 with TRBJ2-2; 15 bases match TRBD2. CDR1 and CDR2 from the germline V gene are SNHLY and FYNNEI. This CDR3 is 17 amino acids long. With 5 bases clipped from V and 0 bases from J, the junction kept 1 base outside the gene matches. This chain's CDR3 is CASSRTSGRANTGELFF. CDR3 in DNA: TGTGCCAGCAGTAGGACTAGCGGGAGGGCGAACACCGGGGAGCTGTTTTTT.